This T cell receptor (beta chain) was observed in a study of cytomegalovirus exposure and HLA in healthy donors. Turning to the study itself: Out of 150 million to 200 million T cells, an earlier analysis found about 120 million unique TCR beta sequences in total. General study results and limits: In the analysis, some V segments, TRBV6-2 and TRBV6-3 included, were excluded as indistinguishable. Sequencing likely produced, as an artifact, a cluster of highly shared sequence variants.

The study ran its PCR with 60 Vbeta and 13 Jbeta primers. Sequencing was performed with immunoSEQ multiplex PCR; in TCRdb, only in-frame clones are kept and a portion is missing. The data show under 55,000 clones, around 70% seen once. Donors had nominal health at sampling but likely had unrecorded immune exposures. To note about this clone: What it binds is not known.

V lost 0 bases, J lost 6 bases, and 8 bases stayed unmatched. In germline, CDR1 is SGHRS, CDR2 YFSETQ. The CDR3 consists of 15 residues. This clonotype was sampled from a man between 18 and 35 years old in good health and CMV-seronegative. The chain employs TRBV5-1 and TRBJ2-5, with 7 bases identical to TRBD2. The specimen sequenced was PBMCs. DNA of the CDR3: TGCGCCAGCAGCTTGGCCGGGGGGACCGTGAAGACCCAGTACTTC. This codes for CASSLAGGTVKTQYF.